Here is one T cell receptor (beta chain) with its context. No antigen is known for it. One base away there is no much larger clone; base qualities are not given. The sample originates from a study of T-cell memory formation after mild COVID-19 (dated by TCRdb to the early 2020s). At the level of the whole study: TCR sequence clusters from the two donors were found to be largely donor specific. Longitudinal TCRalpha and TCRbeta repertoire sequencing tracked T-cell clones expanding and contracting after mild COVID-19 in a couple of donors. The cohort was made up of two young adult volunteers, one female and one male, who were previously healthy.

Reading from cysteine to phenylalanine, the CDR3 counts 18 amino acids. Only the CDR3 part of the read is kept: 54 bases, read in frame from the first base. CDR1 and CDR2 were assigned from the germline V gene (reference sequence) as SEHNR and FQNEAQ. V gives up 1 base and J gives up 4 bases, and the segment between their germline ends measures 21 bases. The instrument was an Illumina NovaSeq 6000. cDNA libraries for TCRalpha and TCRbeta were prepared by 5'RACE using constant-segment primers, with sample barcodes and unique molecular identifiers added. Trizol reagent was used to extract RNA from every sample. Amplification of the libraries took two PCR steps, and the second step added a second sample barcode plus Illumina TruSeq adapters. The libraries were sequenced on an Illumina NovaSeq using 2 x 150 bp paired-end reads. In the original analysis: Reads were demultiplexed and collapsed into UMI-guided consensus sequences with migec v1.2.7. Using mixcr v2.1.11, the UMI consensuses were aligned to TRA and TRB V and J templates and assembled into clonotypes. Clonotypes were classified as expanded or contracted when called significant by both edgeR and NoisET, with noise models trained on biological replicates. For edgeR calls, the cutoffs were a false discovery rate-adjusted p below 0.01 and a log2 fold-change threshold of 1. As an exploratory analysis of dynamics, PCA with hierarchical clustering was applied to max-normalized trajectories of the 1000 most abundant clonotypes. The CD4 or CD8 phenotype of responding clones was assigned using the separately sequenced CD4+ and CD8+ repertoires. The raw public reads went through TCRdb reprocessing: fastp at Q25, MiXCR clone calling, in-frame beta chains kept. A single entry per CDR3 protein holds the most common genes and DNA from its merged rows. The V and J calls and clone size are TCRdb's, not the authors'. Counted in this sample were 530,000 or so distinct CDR3 sequences; approximately 15% of them appeared once. Of the sample, about 8.1% falls within the top ten clones.

Study-wide findings and limitations: Some responding clones were found in pre-infection memory, which suggests that pre-existing cross-reactive memory T cells took part in the SARS-CoV-2 response. Contracting CD4+ clones were located mainly in the CM and EM memory subsets, whereas CD8+ clones were found to be enriched in EMRA. SARS-CoV-2 specificity of the second-wave clones peaking on day 37 was not confirmed. Only a couple of mild cases were covered by the study, and larger cohorts that include severe cases with pre-infection samples were considered necessary. Clones that contracted from day 15 to 85 showed balanced CD4/CD8 phenotypes, whereas a second wave of clones that expanded from day 15 to 37 leaned towards CD4+.

PBMCs were isolated by Ficoll-Paque density gradient centrifugation. Sequenced input: PBMCs or a T cell subset sorted from them (not recorded which). The receptor chain draws on TRBV7-9 and TRBJ2-3; TRBD1 could be the D gene, as 5 bases match. This clonotype originated in an adult woman who had mild COVID-19 (a few samples of this study predate the infection). The sample titles of this study are shuffled in the database, so cell type and time point are left out; the donor was told from shared clones. The bases are TGTGCCAGCAGCTTAGGCTCCGGCAGGGTCATGGTGTCAGATACGCAGTATTTT. Translated, this gives CASSLGSGRVMVSDTQYF.